These 5 T cell receptor beta chains were sequenced from one sample in a study of blood T cell repertoires in COVID-19. The table came from immunoSEQ multiplex PCR; TCRdb's copy has only in-frame clones and leaves some out. Altogether 150,000 to 200,000 clones are present, 88% being singletons, with the ten largest covering around 24%. Input material: peripheral blood. The source of these receptors is a man in his 60s with acute or convalescent COVID-19.

This clone was observed a single time. The CDR3 sequence: CASSPRGQGEAFF. The CDR3 DNA reads as TGTGCCAGCAGCCCCAGGGGGCAGGGTGAAGCTTTCTTT. V and J are TRBV27 and TRBJ1-1, with TRBD1 matching 8 bases. Looked up from germline, CDR1 is MNHEY and CDR2 is SMNVEV (reference sequence). V was pared by 6 bases and J by 7 bases, with 7 bases of the junction left unmatched. The CDR3 contains 13 residues.

The V call is TRBV5-4, the J call TRBJ2-5; a possible D gene is TRBD2 (6 bases). CDR3 size: 16 residues. Per germline, CDR1 SGHNT and CDR2 YYREEE (reference sequence). Trimming left V 4 bases short and J 4 bases short, with 20 bases between. CDR3 sequence reads: CASSPDTSRMGETQYF. The CDR3 bases are TGTGCCAGCAGCCCCGATACTAGCCGGATGGGAGAGACCCAGTACTTC.

The V and J genes are TRBV7-9 and TRBJ1-1; TRBD1 matches at 9 bases. The CDR3 contains 13 residues. Germline V gene lookup returns CDR1 SEHNR and CDR2 FQNEAQ (reference sequence). Trimming at V came to 4 bases and at J to 9 bases, leaving 6 bases not matched to a gene. The CDR3 coding sequence is TGTGCCAGCAGCTCCCCGGGACAGGGCAAAGCTTTCTTT. Its translation is CASSSPGQGKAFF. The full variable domain, with the rest looked up from reference TRBV7-9 and TRBJ1-1, is DTGVSQNPRHKITKRGQNVTFRCDPISEHNRLYWYRQTLGQGPEFLTYFQNEAQLEKSRLLSDRFSAERPKGSFSTLEIQRTEQGDSAMYLCASSSPGQGKAFFGQGTRLTVV.

V and J are TRBV5-6 and TRBJ1-2; tentatively, D is TRBD1 (5 bases). The CDR3 totals 15 residues. Germline CDR1 SGHDT, CDR2 YYEEEE. The V end was cut by 4 bases, the J end by 7 bases, with 20 bases between. The CDR3 DNA is TGTGCCAGCAGCCGGGGGACCAGGAGGGCGCCTGGCTACACCTTC. Encoded protein: CASSRGTRRAPGYTF.

This sequence joins TRBV19 and TRBJ2-3; TRBD2 might be the D (6 bases). From germline, CDR1 is LNHDA and CDR2 SQIVND (reference sequence). The CDR3 length is 15 residues. V lost 7 bases to trimming and J lost 3 bases, with 17 bases between them. The CDR3 loop reads CASTPEEGLTDTQYF. The CDR3, as DNA: TGTGCCAGTACTCCAGAGGAGGGTTTGACAGATACGCAGTATTTT.